The rows below give T cell receptor beta chains drawn from one sample of a study of T cells in tumors after PD-1 blockade. Produced via immunoSEQ multiplex PCR; TCRdb's table is partial and in-frame only. The table lists about 25,000 clones, about 82% of them singletons, with more than 10% in the top ten. The input for sequencing was PBMCs, taken after anti-PD-1 treatment. Source of these receptors: a human donor with basal cell carcinoma. Both conserved end residues are trimmed from each CDR3.

v_gene	j_gene	CDR3aa
TRBV5-1	TRBJ1-2	ASTPGDRGHGYGYT
TRBV7-9	TRBJ1-1	ASSLALGGGTEAF
TRBV7-3	TRBJ1-1	ASSAQGRVTEAF
TRBV2	TRBJ1-2	ATSDSPNYGYT
TRBV3-1/TRBV3-2	TRBJ2-5	ASSQGVLAGGLQETQY
TRBV7-2	TRBJ2-7	ASSLVRDRVYEQY
TRBV5-1	TRBJ2-1	ASSLGTGEF
TRBV5-1	TRBJ2-2	ASSGTGGHGELF
TRBV7-6	TRBJ2-2	ASSLVQGGTGELF
TRBV6-5	TRBJ1-2	ASSLGQGRYGYT
TRBV5-1	TRBJ2-7	ASSLRTAQSSYEQY
TRBV5-4	TRBJ2-3	ASSLGGGSTDTQY
TRBV5-1	TRBJ1-1	ASSSTGIGSGTEAF
TRBV6-7	TRBJ2-1	ASRPDQGGYNEQF
TRBV20-1	TRBJ2-3	SASRRASDTQY
TRBV29-1	TRBJ1-1	SVFSGLVNTEAF
TRBV6-2/TRBV6-3	TRBJ2-2	ASSYLGPETGELF
TRBV14	TRBJ1-1	ASSQEYGITEAF
TRBV6-2/TRBV6-3	TRBJ2-7	ASSYMGQGSYEQY
TRBV2	TRBJ1-5	ASSDLAGGSNQPQH
TRBV7-9	TRBJ1-1	ASSPSWTSNTEAF
TRBV5-4	TRBJ1-6	ASSPSRDSPLH
TRBV28	TRBJ1-2	ASSGRTLGYT
TRBV7-3	TRBJ2-3	ASSLSPGLSTDTQY
TRBV19	TRBJ2-1	ASSSSGYNEQF